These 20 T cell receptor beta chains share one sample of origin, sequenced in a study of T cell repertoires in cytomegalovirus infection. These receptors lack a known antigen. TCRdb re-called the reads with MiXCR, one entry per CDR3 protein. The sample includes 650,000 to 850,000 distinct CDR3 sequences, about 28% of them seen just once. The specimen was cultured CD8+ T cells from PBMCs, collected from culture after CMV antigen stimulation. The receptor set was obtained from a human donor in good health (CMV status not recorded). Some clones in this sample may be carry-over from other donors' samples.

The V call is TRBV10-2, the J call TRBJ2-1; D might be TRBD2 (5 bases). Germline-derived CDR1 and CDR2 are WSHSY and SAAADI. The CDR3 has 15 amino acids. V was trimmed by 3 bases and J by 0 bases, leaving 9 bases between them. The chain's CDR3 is CASSEPGSSYNEQFF. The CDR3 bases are TGCGCCAGCAGTGAACCGGGGAGCTCCTACAATGAGCAGTTCTTC.

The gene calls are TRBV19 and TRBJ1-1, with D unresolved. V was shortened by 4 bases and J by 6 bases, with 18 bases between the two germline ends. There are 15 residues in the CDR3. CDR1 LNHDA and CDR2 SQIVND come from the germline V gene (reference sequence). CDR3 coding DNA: TGTGCCAGTAGTAGCCTCCCATGGTATACCCCTGAAGCTTTCTTT. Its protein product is CASSSLPWYTPEAFF. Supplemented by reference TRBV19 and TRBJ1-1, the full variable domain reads DGGITQSPKYLFRKEGQNVTLSCEQNLNHDAMYWYRQDPGQGLRLIYYSQIVNDFQKGDIAEGYSVSREKKESFPLTVTSAQKNPTAFYLCASSSLPWYTPEAFFGQGTRLTVV.

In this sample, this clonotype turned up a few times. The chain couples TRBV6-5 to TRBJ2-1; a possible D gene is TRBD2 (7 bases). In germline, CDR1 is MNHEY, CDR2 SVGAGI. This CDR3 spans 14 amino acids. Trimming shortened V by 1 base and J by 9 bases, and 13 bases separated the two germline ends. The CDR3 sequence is CASSYLWGGSEQFF. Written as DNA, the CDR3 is TGTGCCAGCAGTTACTTGTGGGGGGGCTCTGAGCAGTTCTTC.

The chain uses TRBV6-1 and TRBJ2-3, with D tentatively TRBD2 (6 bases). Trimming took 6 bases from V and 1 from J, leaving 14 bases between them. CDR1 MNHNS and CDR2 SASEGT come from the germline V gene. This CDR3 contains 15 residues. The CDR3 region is CASSLWRGGTDTQYF. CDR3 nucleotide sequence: TGTGCCAGCAGCCTATGGAGGGGAGGCACAGATACGCAGTATTTT.

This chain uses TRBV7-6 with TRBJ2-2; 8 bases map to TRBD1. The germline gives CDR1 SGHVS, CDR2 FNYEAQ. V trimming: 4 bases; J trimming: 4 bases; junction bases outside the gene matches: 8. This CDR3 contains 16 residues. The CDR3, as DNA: TGTGCCAGCAGCTCTCCACAGGGGGTGGGCACCGGGGAGCTGTTTTTT. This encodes CASSSPQGVGTGELFF.

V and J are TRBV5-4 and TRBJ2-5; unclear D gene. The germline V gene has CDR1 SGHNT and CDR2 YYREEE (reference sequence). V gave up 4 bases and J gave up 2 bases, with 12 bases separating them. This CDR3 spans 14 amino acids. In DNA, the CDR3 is TGTGCCAGCAGCGGGGTCGGGCAACAAGAGACCCAGTACTTC. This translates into CASSGVGQQETQYF.

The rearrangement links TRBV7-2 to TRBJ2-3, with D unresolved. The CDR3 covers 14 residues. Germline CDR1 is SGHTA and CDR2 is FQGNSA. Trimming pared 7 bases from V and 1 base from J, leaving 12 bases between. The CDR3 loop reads CASTFVGGTDTQYF. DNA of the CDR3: TGTGCCAGCACCTTCGTCGGCGGCACAGATACGCAGTATTTT. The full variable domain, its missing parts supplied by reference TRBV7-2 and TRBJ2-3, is GAGVSQSPSNKVTEKGKDVELRCDPISGHTALYWYRQSLGQGLEFLIYFQGNSAPDKSGLPSDRFSAERTGGSVSTLTIQRTQQEDSAVYLCASTFVGGTDTQYFGPGTRLTVL.

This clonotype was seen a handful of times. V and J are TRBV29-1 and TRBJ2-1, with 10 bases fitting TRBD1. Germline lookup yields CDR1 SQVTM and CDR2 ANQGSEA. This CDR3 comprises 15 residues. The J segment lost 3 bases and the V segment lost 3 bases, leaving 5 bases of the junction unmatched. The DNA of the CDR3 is TGCAGCGTTGACCCGACAGGGGGCTTCTACAATGAGCAGTTCTTC. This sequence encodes CSVDPTGGFYNEQFF.

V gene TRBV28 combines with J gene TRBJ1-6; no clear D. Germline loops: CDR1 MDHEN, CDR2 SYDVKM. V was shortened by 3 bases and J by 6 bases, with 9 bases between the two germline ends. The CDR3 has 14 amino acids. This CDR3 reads CASSFSDTNSPLHF. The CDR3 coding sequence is TGTGCCAGCAGTTTCTCTGACACTAATTCACCCCTCCACTTT.

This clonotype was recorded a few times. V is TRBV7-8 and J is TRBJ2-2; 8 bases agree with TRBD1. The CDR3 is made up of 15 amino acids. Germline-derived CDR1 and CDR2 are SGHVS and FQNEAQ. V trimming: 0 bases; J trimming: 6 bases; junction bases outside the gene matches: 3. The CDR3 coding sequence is TGTGCCAGCAGCTTAGCGGCAGGGGGCCCCGGGGAGCTGTTTTTT. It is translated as CASSLAAGGPGELFF.

The CDR3 region is CASSLILTATNEKLFF. As DNA, the CDR3 is TGTGCCAGCAGCTTAATTTTAACAGCAACTAATGAAAAACTGTTTTTT. The chain recombines TRBV7-6 with TRBJ1-4; D uncertain. Germline V gene lookup returns CDR1 SGHVS and CDR2 FNYEAQ. Trimming took off 2 bases at V and 0 bases at J, with 10 bases between the two ends. There are 16 residues in the CDR3.

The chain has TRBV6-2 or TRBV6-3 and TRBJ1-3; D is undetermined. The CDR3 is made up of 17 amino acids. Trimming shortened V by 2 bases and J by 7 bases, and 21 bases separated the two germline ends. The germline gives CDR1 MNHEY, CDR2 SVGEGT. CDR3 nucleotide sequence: TGTGCCAGCAGTTACCCTTGGGTCCTGACGCCCGAGAACACCATATATTTT. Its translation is CASSYPWVLTPENTIYF.

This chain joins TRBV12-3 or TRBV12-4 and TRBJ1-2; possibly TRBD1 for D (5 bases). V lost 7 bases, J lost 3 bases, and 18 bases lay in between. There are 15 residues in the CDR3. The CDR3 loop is CASTIGRPGDYGYTF. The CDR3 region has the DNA TGTGCCAGCACCATCGGGCGGCCGGGGGACTATGGCTACACCTTC.

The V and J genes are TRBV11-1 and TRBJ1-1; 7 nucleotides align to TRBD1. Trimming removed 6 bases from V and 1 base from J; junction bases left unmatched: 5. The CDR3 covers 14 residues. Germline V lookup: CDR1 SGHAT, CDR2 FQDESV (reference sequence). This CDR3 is CASSYKGANTEAFF. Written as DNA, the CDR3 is TGTGCCAGCAGTTATAAGGGGGCGAACACTGAAGCTTTCTTT.

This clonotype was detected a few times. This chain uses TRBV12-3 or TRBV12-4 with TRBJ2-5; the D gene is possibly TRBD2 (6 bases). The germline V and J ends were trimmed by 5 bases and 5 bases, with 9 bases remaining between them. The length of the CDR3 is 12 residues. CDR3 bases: TGTGCCAGCAGTGGGGCGGGGGAGACCCAGTACTTC. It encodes CASSGAGETQYF.

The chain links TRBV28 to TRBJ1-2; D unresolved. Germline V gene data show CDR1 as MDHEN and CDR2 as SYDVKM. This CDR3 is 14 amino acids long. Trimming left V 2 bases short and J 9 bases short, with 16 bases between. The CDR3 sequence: CASSLIGLGMSYTF. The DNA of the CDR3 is TGTGCCAGCAGTTTAATCGGACTGGGTATGAGCTACACCTTC.

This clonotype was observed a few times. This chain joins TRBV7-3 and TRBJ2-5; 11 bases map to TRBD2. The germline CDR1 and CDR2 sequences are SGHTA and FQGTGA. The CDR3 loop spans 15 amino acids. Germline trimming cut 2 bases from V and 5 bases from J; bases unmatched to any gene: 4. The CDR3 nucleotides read TGTGCCAGCAGCTTATTAGCGGGGGGGTACGAGACCCAGTACTTC. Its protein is CASSLLAGGYETQYF.

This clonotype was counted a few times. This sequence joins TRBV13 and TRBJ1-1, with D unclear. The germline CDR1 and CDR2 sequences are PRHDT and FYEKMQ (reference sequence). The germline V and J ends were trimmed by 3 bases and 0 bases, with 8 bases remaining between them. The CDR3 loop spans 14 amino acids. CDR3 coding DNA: TGTGCCAGCAGCTTTGAAGGGATGAACACTGAAGCTTTCTTT. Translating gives CASSFEGMNTEAFF. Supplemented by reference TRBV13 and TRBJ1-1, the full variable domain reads AAGVIQSPRHLIKEKRETATLKCYPIPRHDTVYWYQQGPGQDPQFLISFYEKMQSDKGSIPDRFSAQQFSDYHSELNMSSLELGDSALYFCASSFEGMNTEAFFGQGTRLTVV.

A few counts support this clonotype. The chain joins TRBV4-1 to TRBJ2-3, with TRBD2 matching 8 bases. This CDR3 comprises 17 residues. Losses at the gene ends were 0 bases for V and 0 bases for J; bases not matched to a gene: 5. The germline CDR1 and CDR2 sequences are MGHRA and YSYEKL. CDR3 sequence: CASSQDLPSGSTDTQYF. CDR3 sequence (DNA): TGCGCCAGCAGCCAAGATCTCCCTAGCGGGAGCACAGATACGCAGTATTTT.

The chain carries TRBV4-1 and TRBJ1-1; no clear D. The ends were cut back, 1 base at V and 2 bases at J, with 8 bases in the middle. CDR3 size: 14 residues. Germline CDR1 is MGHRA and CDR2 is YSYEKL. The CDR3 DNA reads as TGCGCCAGCAGCCAAGGGTGGGAAAACACTGAAGCTTTCTTT. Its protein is CASSQGWENTEAFF.